The 2 T cell receptor beta chains below all came from one sample that was sequenced in a study of neurological immune-mediated disorders. TCRdb independently ran MiXCR on the 5' RACE reads; one entry per CDR3 protein. This repertoire shows about 49,000 distinct CDR3 sequences, 9% to 10% found once; its top ten account for about 1.5%. Time point indicated: longitudinal time-point 1 (baseline). Sequenced sample: PBMCs. These TCRs come from a woman aged 40-49 years in good health.

In its sample, this clonotype is medium-sized. The gene calls are TRBV24-1 and TRBJ2-3; TRBD2 might be the D (6 bases). In germline, CDR1 is KGHDR, CDR2 SFDVKD. V dropped 6 bases and J dropped 1 base, with 16 bases sitting between them. The CDR3 totals 16 residues. In DNA form, the CDR3 reads TGTGCCACCAGTCCCCATCGGGGGACCGGCACAGATACGCAGTATTTT. This translates into CATSPHRGTGTDTQYF.

The sample holds many counts of this clonotype. The chain carries TRBV6-5 and TRBJ2-7; weak D call: TRBD1 (5 bases). CDR3 length: 12 residues. The germline gives CDR1 MNHEY, CDR2 SVGAGI. Trimming removed 6 bases at V and 0 bases at J, with 6 bases between. CDR3 in DNA: TGTGCCAGCAGCGACAGCTCCTACGAGCAGTACTTC. This encodes CASSDSSYEQYF.